A selection of T cell receptor beta chains follows, all from one sample in a study of blood T cell repertoires in COVID-19. Measured with immunoSEQ multiplex PCR; TCRdb has only the in-frame clones, and not every one. The table has 200,000 to 250,000 clones, around nine tenths seen once. Sequencing input: peripheral blood. The receptors were gathered from an older woman with acute or convalescent COVID-19. The CDR3 runs from the conserved cysteine through the conserved F or W. Each record gives: J gene, clone size, V gene, D gene, CDR3 DNA, CDR3 protein. The D gene is left open where the match is weak. Size is omitted from some rows. Given values are once, few, many or a class for expanded clones.

J: TRBJ1-2; size: NA; V: TRBV5-1; D: TRBD1; DNA: TGCGCCAGCAGCTTGTCGACAGGGGGCGGCGGTGGCTACACCTTC; CDR3: CASSLSTGGGGGYTF
J: TRBJ2-1; size: NA; V: TRBV10-3; D: NA; DNA: TGTGCCATCGCGCCACAGGTTTACAATGAGCAGTTCTTC; CDR3: CAIAPQVYNEQFF
J: TRBJ1-2; size: NA; V: TRBV6-2/TRBV6-3; D: TRBD1; DNA: TGTGCCAGCAGCCCGACAGGGGGAAACTATGGCTACACCTTC; CDR3: CASSPTGGNYGYTF
J: TRBJ1-3; size: NA; V: TRBV7-9; D: TRBD1; DNA: TGTGCCAGCAGAGAGCCGGGACAGGGGTCGACCTCTGGAAACACCATATATTTT; CDR3: CASREPGQGSTSGNTIYF
J: TRBJ2-5; size: NA; V: TRBV18; D: TRBD2; DNA: TGTGCCAGCTCACAGGGGACTAGCGGGAGTCACCAAGAGACCCAGTACTTC; CDR3: CASSQGTSGSHQETQYF
J: TRBJ1-3; size: once; V: TRBV4-1; D: NA; DNA: TGCGCCAGCAGCCAAGCGGGGGTCGGAAACACCATATATTTT; CDR3: CASSQAGVGNTIYF
J: TRBJ2-1; size: NA; V: TRBV28; D: TRBD2; DNA: TGTGCCAGCAACTTAGCGGGAGGGCGGAAGAATGAGCAGTTCTTC; CDR3: CASNLAGGRKNEQFF
J: TRBJ2-1; size: NA; V: TRBV15; D: NA; DNA: TGTGCCACCAGCCTGCGAGACAGAACTGGGATCGTCGGCAATGAGCAGTTCTTC; CDR3: CATSLRDRTGIVGNEQFF
J: TRBJ1-6; size: once; V: TRBV4-3; D: TRBD1; DNA: TGCGCCAGCAGCCAAGGTGCAGGGGGATCCTATAATTCACCCCTCCACTTT; CDR3: CASSQGAGGSYNSPLHF
J: TRBJ1-2; size: NA; V: TRBV7-9; D: NA; DNA: TGTGCCAGCAGCTTATTACAGGGCGGTGGCTACACCTTC; CDR3: CASSLLQGGGYTF
J: TRBJ2-2; size: NA; V: TRBV5-1; D: TRBD1; DNA: TGCGCCAGCAGCCGGGGACAGGGGGCGAGGACCGGGGAGCTGTTTTTT; CDR3: CASSRGQGARTGELFF
J: TRBJ2-7; size: NA; V: TRBV19; D: TRBD1; DNA: TGTGCCAGTAGCCCCTTCGGGACAGGAGGGATCGAGCAGTACTTC; CDR3: CASSPFGTGGIEQYF
J: TRBJ1-6; size: NA; V: TRBV18; D: NA; DNA: TGTGCCAGCTCACTAAAATACAGGGAATATTCACCCCTCCACTTT; CDR3: CASSLKYREYSPLHF
J: TRBJ1-1; size: NA; V: TRBV11-2; D: NA; DNA: TGTGCCAGCGGGTCACAGCTGAACACTGAAGCTTTCTTT; CDR3: CASGSQLNTEAFF
J: TRBJ1-1; size: NA; V: TRBV5-5; D: NA; DNA: TGTGCCAGCAGCTTGGCTCGGTTGAACACTGAAGCTTTCTTT; CDR3: CASSLARLNTEAFF
J: TRBJ2-7; size: NA; V: TRBV4-2; D: NA; DNA: TGTGCCAGCAGCCAACCCGGGACTGTCCACGAGCAGTACTTC; CDR3: CASSQPGTVHEQYF
J: TRBJ1-4; size: NA; V: TRBV30; D: NA; DNA: TGTGCCTGCCTATCGCCGGGGGGAAGTAATGAAAAACTGTTTTTT; CDR3: CACLSPGGSNEKLFF
J: TRBJ2-3; size: NA; V: TRBV28; D: TRBD2; DNA: TGTGCCAGCAGTTTAACTCGGACTAGCGGGAGACCAGATACGCAGTATTTT; CDR3: CASSLTRTSGRPDTQYF
J: TRBJ1-2; size: NA; V: TRBV5-1; D: NA; DNA: TGCGCCAGCAGCTTGGGGGAGATTCTCTATGGCTACACCTTC; CDR3: CASSLGEILYGYTF
J: TRBJ2-3; size: NA; V: TRBV5-1; D: NA; DNA: TGCGCCAGCGGCGAGGGTTCTTTGGCGGGCACAGATACGCAGTATTTT; CDR3: CASGEGSLAGTDTQYF
J: TRBJ2-3; size: NA; V: TRBV10-3; D: TRBD2; DNA: TGTGCCATCAGAGGGACTAGCGGGGATAACACAGATACGCAGTATTTT; CDR3: CAIRGTSGDNTDTQYF